This T cell receptor (beta chain) was profiled in a study of cytomegalovirus exposure and HLA in healthy donors. Study-wide findings and caveats: Researchers reported from a later analysis that most CMV-associated TCR beta chains appeared HLA-restricted. In a later analysis, TCR beta V- and J-gene trimming showed a link to a missense DCLRE1C variant. High sensitivity and specificity were reportedly achieved when the classifier diagnosed cytomegalovirus status.

This clone was detected a few times. The antigen is unknown. 60 Vbeta and 13 Jbeta primers were used in PCR. Profiling relied on immunoSEQ multiplex PCR, and the TCRdb table lists in-frame clones only, not all of them. The sample records about 99,000 clones, over 9% being singletons. The CDR3 is 18 residues long. CDR1 and CDR2 from the germline V gene are SGHAT and FQNNGV. Trimming took 5 bases from V and 3 from J, leaving 22 bases between them. Though probably carrying unrecorded immune exposures, donors were nominally healthy at sampling. The sequencing sample was made of PBMCs. The gene calls are TRBV11-2 and TRBJ2-2; perhaps TRBD1 as D (6 bases). The sequence derives from a man aged 40-55 years in good health and CMV-seropositive. CDR3 nucleotides: TGTGCCAGCAGCACCAGGGGAAACATCAACACAGACACCGGGGAGCTGTTTTTT. This gives the protein CASSTRGNINTDTGELFF.